This TCR beta chain was documented in a study of spatial heterogeneity in lung cancer (dated by TCRdb to between 2017 and 2020). As for the study more broadly: Beta-chain transcripts were consistently detected in greater numbers than alpha-chain transcripts, which likely reflects a higher abundance of beta-chain transcripts. TCR repertoire features were related to nonsynonymous mutation counts determined by whole-exome sequencing of tumor tissue. In non-small cell lung cancer, the study quantitatively compared TCR alpha and beta repertoires across several tumor regions, matched nontumor lung, and blood. In the raw uncorrected reads, each unique combination of TCR and UMI appeared on average more than ten times. At surgery, both alpha and beta chains were TCR-sequenced in 200 to 250 tumor regions, fewer than 65 matched nontumor lung samples and some 58 PBMC samples. A strong correlation was found between TCR transcript counts in tumor regions and a T cell transcriptional module score from matched bulk RNA-seq. Broad study findings and their caveats: The number of expanded intratumoral alpha and beta TCRs correlated with the tumor nonsynonymous mutation count. TCR-seq was estimated to cover only roughly 7% of tumor T cells for alpha chains and approximately 13% for beta chains. Confirming at a functional level the hypothesis that regional TCRs recognize regional mutations was considered to require additional single-cell paired TCR alpha and beta sequencing. The count of ubiquitous expanded TCRs correlated with the count of ubiquitous nonsynonymous mutations, and the count of regional expanded TCRs correlated with the count of regional nonsynonymous mutations.

The germline V gene sets CDR1 to SGHRS and CDR2 to YFSETQ. V loses 4 bases, J loses 5 bases, and the germline ends lie 12 bases apart. The CDR3 numbers 13 residues from cysteine through phenylalanine. Only the CDR3 portion is preserved as DNA: 39 bases, with reading frame beginning at the first base. The time point tag for this specimen amounts to: sample taken at primary tumor resection. The donors were some 76 patients from the lung TRACERx cohort who had early-stage, untreated non-small cell lung cancer. Whole RNA extracted from tumor and nontumor lung tissue, or from cryopreserved PBMC samples, was used for TCR sequencing without cell sorting. A patient was chosen for TCR sequencing only when enough RNA was available from at least two tumor regions. Tumor and adjacent nontumor lung specimens were reviewed by a lung pathologist before selection. Many counts were recorded for this clonotype. No cognate antigen has been identified for it. No base quality values were provided; no much bigger clone lies one nucleotide off.

The receptor library was made with 5' RACE. Reads for this sample came from a NextSeq 500. In the TCR library protocol, a unique molecular identifier was attached to each TCR cDNA molecule so that PCR and sequencing errors could be corrected. As for how the authors treated the data: Decombinator tools were used for TCR identification, UMI-based error correction and CDR3 extraction. Expanded TCRs were defined as those above a frequency of 2 per 1,000, corresponding to the top 1% of the tumor frequency distribution. Expanded tumor TCRs statistically deemed absent (corrected P<0.05) from at least one tumor region were classed as regional, and all other expanded tumor TCRs were classed as ubiquitous. Renyi diversity was computed with the R vegan package after each repertoire had been subsampled 100 times to 5,000 TCRs. To build CDR3 similarity networks, amino acid triplet string-kernel similarity was used, and CDR3s were connected when their pairwise similarity was above 0.82. TCRdb took the public reads, trimmed them with fastp at Q25, ran MiXCR for clone calling and kept in-frame beta chains. Rows with one shared CDR3 protein collapse into an entry with the most common genes and DNA. The V and J calls were not made by the authors but by TCRdb's processing. The sample table contains more than 6,000 distinct CDR3 sequences; only one count was recorded for 3% to 3.5% of them. In total, the top ten clones hold 20% to 25% of the sample.

This specimen was lung tumor tissue, taken at surgery. The clonotype was recovered from a male donor with early-stage non-small cell lung cancer. This sequence uses TRBV5-1 and TRBJ2-5; the D element could tentatively be TRBD1 or TRBD2, as 5 bases agree for each. The nucleotide sequence is TGCGCCAGCAGCGGGGGACGGCCGGAGACCCAGTACTTC. Its amino acids are CASSGGRPETQYF.